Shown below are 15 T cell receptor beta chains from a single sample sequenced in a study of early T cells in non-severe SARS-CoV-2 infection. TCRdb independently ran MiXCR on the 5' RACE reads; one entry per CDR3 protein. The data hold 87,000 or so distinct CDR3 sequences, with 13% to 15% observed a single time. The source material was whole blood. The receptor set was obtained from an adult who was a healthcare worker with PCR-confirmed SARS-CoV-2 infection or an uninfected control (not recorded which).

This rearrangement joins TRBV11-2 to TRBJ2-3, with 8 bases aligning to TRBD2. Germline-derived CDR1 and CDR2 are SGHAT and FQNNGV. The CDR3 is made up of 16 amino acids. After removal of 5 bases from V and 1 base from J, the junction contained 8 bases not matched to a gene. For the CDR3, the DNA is TGTGCCAGCAGCCCCAGCGGCGGGGGGCGCACAGATACGCAGTATTTT. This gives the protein CASSPSGGGRTDTQYF.

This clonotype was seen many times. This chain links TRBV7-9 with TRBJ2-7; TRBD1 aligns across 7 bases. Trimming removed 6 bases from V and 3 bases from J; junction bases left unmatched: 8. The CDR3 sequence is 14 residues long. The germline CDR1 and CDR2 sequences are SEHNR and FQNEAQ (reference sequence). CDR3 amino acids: CASSPGTVVYEQYF. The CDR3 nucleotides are TGTGCCAGCAGTCCCGGGACAGTGGTCTACGAGCAGTACTTC. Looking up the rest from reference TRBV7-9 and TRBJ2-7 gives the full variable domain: DTGVSQNPRHKITKRGQNVTFRCDPISEHNRLYWYRQTLGQGPEFLTYFQNEAQLEKSRLLSDRFSAERPKGSFSTLEIQRTEQGDSAMYLCASSPGTVVYEQYFGPGTRLTVT.

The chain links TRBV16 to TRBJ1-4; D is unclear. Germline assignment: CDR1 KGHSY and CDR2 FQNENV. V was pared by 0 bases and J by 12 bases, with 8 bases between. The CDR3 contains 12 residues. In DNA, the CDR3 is TGTGCCAGCAGCCAATCTGCGAGGGAACTGTTTTTT. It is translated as CASSQSARELFF.

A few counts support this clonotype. The CDR3: CASSVGTTQFQPQHF. The DNA of the CDR3 is TGTGCCAGCAGCGTAGGGACAACCCAGTTTCAGCCCCAGCATTTT. The chain joins TRBV9 to TRBJ1-5, with D tentatively TRBD1 (5 bases). The CDR3 contains 15 residues. V was shortened by 0 bases and J by 6 bases, with 13 bases between the two germline ends. The germline V gene encodes CDR1 SGDLS and CDR2 YYNGEE. The full variable domain, rest sourced from reference TRBV9 and TRBJ1-5, is DSGVTQTPKHLITATGQRVTLRCSPRSGDLSVYWYQQSLDQGLQFLIQYYNGEERAKGNILERFSAQQFPDLHSELNLSSLELGDSALYFCASSVGTTQFQPQHFGDGTRLSIL.

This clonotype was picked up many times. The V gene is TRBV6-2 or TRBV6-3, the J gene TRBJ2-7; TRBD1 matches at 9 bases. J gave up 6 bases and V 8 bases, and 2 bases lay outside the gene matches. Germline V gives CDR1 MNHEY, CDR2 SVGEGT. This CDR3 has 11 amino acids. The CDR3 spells CASGQGFEQYF. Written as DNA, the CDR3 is TGTGCCAGCGGACAGGGGTTCGAGCAGTACTTC.

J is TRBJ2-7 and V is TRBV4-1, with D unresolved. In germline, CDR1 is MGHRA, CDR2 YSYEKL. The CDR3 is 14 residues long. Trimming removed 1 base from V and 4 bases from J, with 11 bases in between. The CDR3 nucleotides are TGCGCCAGCAGCCAAGGACCGACAAGGTACGAGCAGTACTTC. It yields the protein CASSQGPTRYEQYF.

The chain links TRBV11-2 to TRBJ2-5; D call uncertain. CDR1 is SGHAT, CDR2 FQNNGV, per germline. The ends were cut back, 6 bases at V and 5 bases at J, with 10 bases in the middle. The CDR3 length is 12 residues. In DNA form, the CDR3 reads TGTGCCAGCAGGTTTGTCAGCGAGACCCAGTACTTC. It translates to CASRFVSETQYF.

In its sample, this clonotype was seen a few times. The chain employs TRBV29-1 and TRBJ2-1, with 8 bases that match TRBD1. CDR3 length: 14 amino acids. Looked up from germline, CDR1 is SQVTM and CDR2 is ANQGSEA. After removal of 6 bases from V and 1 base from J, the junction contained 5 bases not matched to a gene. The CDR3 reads CSVDREISYNEQFF. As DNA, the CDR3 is TGCAGCGTGGACAGGGAGATATCCTACAATGAGCAGTTCTTC.

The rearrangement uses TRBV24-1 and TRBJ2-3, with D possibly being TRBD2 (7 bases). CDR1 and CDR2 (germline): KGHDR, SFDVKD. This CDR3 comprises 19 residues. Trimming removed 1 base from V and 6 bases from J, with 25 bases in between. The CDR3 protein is CATSDLGSRGTTVGDTQYF. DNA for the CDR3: TGTGCCACCAGTGATTTAGGCTCGCGGGGGACAACGGTGGGTGATACGCAGTATTTT.

In nucleotides, the CDR3 is TGTGCCAGCAGCTTGGGGCGGGGGGCAAAGAACGAGCAGTACTTC. Residues: CASSLGRGAKNEQYF. The chain joins TRBV5-8 to TRBJ2-7, with 8 bases matching TRBD2. V lost 0 bases to trimming and J lost 5 bases; unmatched junction nucleotides: 7. The CDR3 covers 15 residues. Germline V gives CDR1 SGHTS, CDR2 YDEGEE. Full variable domain (missing parts from reference TRBV5-8 and TRBJ2-7): EAGVTQSPTHLIKTRGQQATLRCSPISGHTSVYWYQQALGLGLQFLLWYDEGEERNRGNFPPRFSGRQFPNYSSELNVNALELEDSALYLCASSLGRGAKNEQYFGPGTRLTVT.

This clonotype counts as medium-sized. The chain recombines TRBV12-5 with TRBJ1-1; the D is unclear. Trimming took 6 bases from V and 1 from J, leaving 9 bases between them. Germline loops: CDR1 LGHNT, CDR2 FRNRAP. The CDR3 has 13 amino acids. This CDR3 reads CASGGSTNTEAFF. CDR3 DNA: TGTGCTAGTGGGGGAAGCACGAACACTGAAGCTTTCTTT.

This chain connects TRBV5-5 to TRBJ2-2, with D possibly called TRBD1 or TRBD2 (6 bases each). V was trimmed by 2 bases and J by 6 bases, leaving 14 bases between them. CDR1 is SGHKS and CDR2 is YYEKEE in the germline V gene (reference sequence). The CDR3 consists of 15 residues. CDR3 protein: CASSFQGRIAGELFF. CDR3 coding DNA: TGTGCCAGCAGCTTTCAGGGGAGGATAGCCGGGGAGCTGTTTTTT.

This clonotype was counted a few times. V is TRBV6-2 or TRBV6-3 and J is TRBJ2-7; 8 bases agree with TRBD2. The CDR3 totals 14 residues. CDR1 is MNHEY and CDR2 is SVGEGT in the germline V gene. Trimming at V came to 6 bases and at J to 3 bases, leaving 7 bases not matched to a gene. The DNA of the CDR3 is TGTGCCAGCAGGATACGGGGGGGCCACTACGAGCAGTACTTC. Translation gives CASRIRGGHYEQYF.

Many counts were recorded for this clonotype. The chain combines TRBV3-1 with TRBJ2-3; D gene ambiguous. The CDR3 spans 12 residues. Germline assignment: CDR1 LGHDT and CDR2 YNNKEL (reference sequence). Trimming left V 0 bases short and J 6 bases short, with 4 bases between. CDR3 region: CASSQDEDTQYF. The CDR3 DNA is TGTGCCAGCAGCCAAGACGAGGATACGCAGTATTTT.

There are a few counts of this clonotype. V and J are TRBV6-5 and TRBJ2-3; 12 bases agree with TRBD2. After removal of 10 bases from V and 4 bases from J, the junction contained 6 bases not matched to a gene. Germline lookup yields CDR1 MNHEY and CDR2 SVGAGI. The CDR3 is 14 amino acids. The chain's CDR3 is CATRLAGGADTQYF. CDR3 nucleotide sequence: TGTGCCACCCGGCTAGCGGGGGGGGCAGATACGCAGTATTTT.